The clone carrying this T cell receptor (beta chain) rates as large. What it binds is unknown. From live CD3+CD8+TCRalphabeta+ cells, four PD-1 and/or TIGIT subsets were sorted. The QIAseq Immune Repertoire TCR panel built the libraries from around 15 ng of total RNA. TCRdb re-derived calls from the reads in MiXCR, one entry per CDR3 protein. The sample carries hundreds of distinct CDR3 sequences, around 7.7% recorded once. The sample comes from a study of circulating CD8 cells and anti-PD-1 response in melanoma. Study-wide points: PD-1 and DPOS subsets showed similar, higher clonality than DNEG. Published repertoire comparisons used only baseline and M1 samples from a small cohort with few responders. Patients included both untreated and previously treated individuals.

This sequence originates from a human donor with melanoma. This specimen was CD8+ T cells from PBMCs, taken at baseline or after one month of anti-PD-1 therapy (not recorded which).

In nucleotides, the CDR3 is TGTGCCAGCAGTCAGGACCCTTCGGGAGAGACCCAGTACTTC. Translated: CASSQDPSGETQYF. This sequence joins TRBV12-3 or TRBV12-4 and TRBJ2-5; D not resolved. The V gene lost 5 bases and the J gene lost 4 bases, with 14 bases spanning the gap. CDR3 length: 14 amino acids.